One sample yielded the 23 T cell receptor beta chains listed below, sequenced in a study of T cell repertoires in cytomegalovirus infection. These receptors have no identified antigens. Using its own MiXCR run on the reads, TCRdb lists one record per CDR3 protein. The sample carries around 900,000 distinct CDR3 sequences, roughly a third recorded once. The specimen comprised cultured CD8+ T cells from PBMCs, sampled from culture after CMV antigen stimulation. The receptor set was obtained from a human donor in good health (CMV status not recorded). Some clones in this sample may be carry-over from other donors' samples.

V gene TRBV29-1 combines with J gene TRBJ2-1; D might be TRBD1 (5 bases). V lost 5 bases, J lost 8 bases, and 10 bases lay in between. The CDR3 is 11 residues long. Germline CDR1 SQVTM, CDR2 ANQGSEA. The CDR3 sequence is CSVISGHEQFF. DNA for the CDR3: TGCAGCGTTATATCAGGGCATGAGCAGTTCTTC.

The rearrangement joins TRBV12-5 to TRBJ2-1; 7 bases line up with TRBD2. The CDR3 totals 15 residues. CDR1 is LGHNT and CDR2 is FRNRAP in the germline V gene. J gave up 9 bases and V 5 bases, and 13 bases lay outside the gene matches. The CDR3 DNA sequence: TGTGCTAGTGGTCCTACCAGCGGGGCTCTAGGTGAGCAGTTCTTC. It translates to CASGPTSGALGEQFF.

The chain recombines TRBV10-3 with TRBJ1-5; D gene unclear. The CDR3 spans 14 residues. Trimming shortened V by 4 bases and J by 2 bases, and 9 bases separated the two germline ends. Per germline, CDR1 ENHRY and CDR2 SYGVKD. DNA of the CDR3: TGTGCCATCAGTGGGGGTCCCGGCAATCAGCCCCAGCATTTT. Translating gives CAISGGPGNQPQHF.

The chain has TRBV4-1 and TRBJ2-7, with D possibly being TRBD1 (5 bases). The V and J ends lost 1 base and 3 bases respectively, with 7 bases between them. Germline CDR1 MGHRA, CDR2 YSYEKL. The CDR3 runs 13 residues. For the CDR3, the DNA is TGCGCCAGCAGCCAAGCAGGGAACTACGAGCAGTACTTC. It yields the protein CASSQAGNYEQYF.

CDR3 residues: CASSPTGGLRETQYF. The CDR3 DNA reads as TGTGCCAGCAGTCCCACAGGCGGGCTGCGGGAGACCCAGTACTTC. The V call is TRBV28, the J call TRBJ2-5, with D perhaps TRBD1 or TRBD2 (5 bases each). Germline V gene lookup returns CDR1 MDHEN and CDR2 SYDVKM. The CDR3 has 15 residues. V was cut by 5 bases and J by 5 bases, with 18 bases left in between.

The table lists this clonotype with a few counts. The chain has TRBV12-3 or TRBV12-4 and TRBJ1-4; TRBD1 matches at 9 bases. Unmatched junction bases numbered 11, after V lost 4 bases and J lost 8 bases. The CDR3 length is 16 residues. CDR3 DNA: TGTGCCAGCAGTTCAGAGGGGACAGGGAAAGGGGAAAAACTGTTTTTT. Amino acids: CASSSEGTGKGEKLFF.

Only a few counts were recorded for this clonotype. The chain has TRBV10-3 and TRBJ1-5; D may be TRBD1 (6 bases). With 4 bases removed from V and 2 bases from J, the gap between germline ends came to 15 bases. The CDR3 extends over 16 amino acids. Per the germline V gene, CDR1 is ENHRY and CDR2 is SYGVKD. CDR3 bases: TGTGCCATCAGTGGGGGGGGGGGCGGGGGCAATCAGCCCCAGCATTTT. This codes for CAISGGGGGGNQPQHF.

This clonotype was seen many times. The chain combines TRBV7-6 with TRBJ1-4, with D perhaps TRBD1 (6 bases). Germline V gene lookup returns CDR1 SGHVS and CDR2 FNYEAQ. This CDR3 comprises 15 residues. Trimming shortened V by 4 bases and J by 0 bases, and 9 bases separated the two germline ends. CDR3 DNA: TGTGCCAGCAGCTACAGGGTTTCAACTAATGAAAAACTGTTTTTT. Translating it yields CASSYRVSTNEKLFF.

The chain couples TRBV6-2 or TRBV6-3 to TRBJ2-7; 7 bases align to TRBD2. CDR3 length: 13 amino acids. The J segment lost 5 bases and the V segment lost 2 bases, leaving 3 bases of the junction unmatched. Germline CDR1 and CDR2: MNHEY and SVGEGT. CDR3 DNA: TGTGCCAGCAGTTACGATGCGGGGGACGAGCAGTACGTC. It encodes CASSYDAGDEQYV.

This clonotype appeared many times. The V call is TRBV7-9, the J call TRBJ1-4; no reliable D call. The CDR3 totals 15 residues. In germline, CDR1 is SEHNR, CDR2 FQNEAQ (reference sequence). The ends were cut back, 1 base at V and 3 bases at J, with 9 bases in the middle. The CDR3 sequence is CASSLVAGSNEKLFF. Written as DNA, the CDR3 is TGTGCCAGCAGCTTAGTGGCCGGGTCTAATGAAAAACTGTTTTTT. Full variable domain (rest looked up from reference TRBV7-9 and TRBJ1-4): DTGVSQNPRHKITKRGQNVTFRCDPISEHNRLYWYRQTLGQGPEFLTYFQNEAQLEKSRLLSDRFSAERPKGSFSTLEIQRTEQGDSAMYLCASSLVAGSNEKLFFGSGTQLSVL.

The chain uses TRBV2 and TRBJ1-2, with D perhaps TRBD1 (6 bases). Trimming pared 3 bases from V and 6 bases from J, leaving 23 bases between. This CDR3 has 17 residues. CDR1 and CDR2 (germline): SNHLY, FYNNEI. CDR3 nucleotides: TGTGCCAGCAGTGACCCCCTTCCCCGACAGGAGAACGATGGCTACACCTTC. Translating gives CASSDPLPRQENDGYTF.

This clonotype occurred a few times. This sequence joins TRBV15 and TRBJ1-6; D ambiguous. The V gene lost 0 bases and the J gene lost 9 bases, with 12 bases spanning the gap. The germline CDR1 and CDR2 sequences are LNHNV and YYDKDF (reference sequence). This CDR3 is 15 amino acids long. The CDR3 DNA follows: TGTGCCACCAGCAGAGATCGGTACAACAGTTCACCCCTCCACTTT. Translation gives CATSRDRYNSSPLHF.

This clonotype occurred a few times. As DNA, the CDR3 is TGTGCCAGCAGCTTAGGCCGCGTCGTAGGGAAAGAGCAGTTCTTC. It is translated as CASSLGRVVGKEQFF. J is TRBJ2-1 and V is TRBV13, with no clear D. CDR1 is PRHDT, CDR2 FYEKMQ, per germline (reference sequence). V was cut by 0 bases and J by 10 bases, with 16 bases left in between. This CDR3 is 15 amino acids long.

The chain recombines TRBV7-6 with TRBJ2-3; TRBD1 matches at 9 bases. The CDR3 has 18 residues. The junction had 15 bases not matched to a gene; V was cut back by 5 bases and J by 3 bases. CDR1 is SGHVS, CDR2 FNYEAQ, per germline. The CDR3 region is CASSPTPGQGRETDTQYF. The CDR3 nucleotides are TGTGCCAGCAGCCCAACCCCTGGACAGGGGCGGGAAACAGATACGCAGTATTTT.

The chain couples TRBV5-5 to TRBJ2-3; no definite D call. From germline, CDR1 is SGHKS and CDR2 YYEKEE (reference sequence). This CDR3 is built from 15 residues. The V gene lost 3 bases and the J gene lost 5 bases, with 16 bases spanning the gap. The CDR3 DNA sequence: TGTGCCAGCAGCTACCTGGCGCCGCCCAGAGATACGCAGTATTTT. This sequence encodes CASSYLAPPRDTQYF.

This sequence joins TRBV25-1 and TRBJ1-1; D is perhaps TRBD1 (6 bases). The CDR3 spans 15 residues. Germline V gene data show CDR1 as MGHDK and CDR2 as SYGVNS. V was trimmed by 3 bases and J by 6 bases, leaving 17 bases between them. The CDR3 DNA follows: TGTGCCAGCAGTGATTACGACAGGAGTGTGGCTGAAGCTTTCTTT. As protein: CASSDYDRSVAEAFF.

In its sample, this clonotype was seen many times. The chain has TRBV7-2 and TRBJ2-1, with TRBD2 matching 13 bases. V shed 6 bases and J 10 bases; nucleotides not matched to a gene: 18. This CDR3 comprises 18 residues. Germline V gene sequence: CDR1 SGHTA, CDR2 FQGNSA. The CDR3 region has the DNA TGTGCCAGCAGTTCCGAGGGGACTAGCGGGACCAACCCCGGAGAGCAGTTCTTC. It is translated as CASSSEGTSGTNPGEQFF.

The chain carries TRBV6-2 or TRBV6-3 and TRBJ2-7; the match to TRBD1 covers 9 bases. The trim removed 8 bases at V and 2 bases at J, leaving 7 bases unmatched. CDR3 size: 14 residues. Germline lookup yields CDR1 MNHEY and CDR2 SVGEGT. The CDR3 region has the DNA TGTGCCAGCGGGGACAGGGCCTTTCCCTACGAGCAGTACGTC. Its translation is CASGDRAFPYEQYV.

This chain connects TRBV12-3 or TRBV12-4 to TRBJ2-3; 16 nucleotides align to TRBD2. The CDR3 runs 18 residues. The J segment lost 3 bases and the V segment lost 5 bases, leaving 8 bases of the junction unmatched. CDR3 DNA sequence: TGTGCCAGCAGTCCAGGGACTAGCGGGGGGGGTACAACAGATACGCAGTATTTT. Translated: CASSPGTSGGGTTDTQYF.

This clonotype is a singleton in its sample. The chain links TRBV12-3 or TRBV12-4 to TRBJ2-5; possibly TRBD2 for D (6 bases). The CDR3 has 15 residues. V dropped 5 bases and J dropped 0 bases, with 13 bases sitting between them. CDR3 in DNA: TGTGCCAGCAGTCGACCACCGGGAGACCAAGAGACCCAGTACTTC. It encodes CASSRPPGDQETQYF.

In this sample, this clonotype turned up a few times. The V call is TRBV20-1, the J call TRBJ2-7, with no clear D. Per the germline V gene, CDR1 is DFQATT and CDR2 is SNEGSKA (reference sequence). The CDR3 totals 13 residues. Trimming removed 0 bases at V and 5 bases at J, with 11 bases between. For the CDR3, the DNA is TGCAGTGCTAGAGATATGAGAATCCACGAGCAGTACGTC. Amino acid sequence: CSARDMRIHEQYV.

V usage is TRBV29-1 and J usage is TRBJ2-7, with D tentatively TRBD1 (6 bases). The CDR3 is 13 residues long. V shed 0 bases and J shed 6 bases, with 12 bases lying between them. Per germline, CDR1 SQVTM and CDR2 ANQGSEA. CDR3 DNA sequence: TGCAGCGTTGAAGAGGCCAGGGGTTTCGAGCAGTACTTC. Its translation is CSVEEARGFEQYF.

The sample holds many counts of this clonotype. The chain employs TRBV7-6 and TRBJ2-1; 10 bases align to TRBD1. V gave up 5 bases and J gave up 8 bases; unmatched junction bases: 9. The germline V gene encodes CDR1 SGHVS and CDR2 FNYEAQ. This CDR3 spans 15 amino acids. The CDR3 spells CASSRTGGIGDEQFF. CDR3 nucleotide sequence: TGTGCCAGCAGCCGGACAGGGGGTATCGGCGATGAGCAGTTCTTC. Full variable domain (outside the CDR3, taken from reference TRBV7-6 and TRBJ2-1): GAGVSQSPRYKVTKRGQDVALRCDPISGHVSLYWYRQALGQGPEFLTYFNYEAQQDKSGLPNDRFSAERPEGSISTLTIQRTEQRDSAMYRCASSRTGGIGDEQFFGPGTRLTVL.